This T cell receptor (beta chain) appears in the sequencing data of a study of regulatory T cells in long-lasting Graves disease. About this clonotype itself: Its antigen is unidentified.

Time point: persistent/refractory GD, antithyroid drugs over 5 years with positive TRAb. Generation of the TCR library employed RNA extracted from PBMCs. CDR3 regions were amplified by Arm-PCR using iRepertoire HTBI primers to build TCR beta libraries. How the authors handled the data: Samples collectively showed fewer than 80 TRBV and roughly 15 TRBJ segments. One entry per CDR3 protein results from TCRdb running MiXCR on the multiplex PCR reads. For this entry, the V and J calls and clone size follow TCRdb and not the study's own pipeline. The sample includes roughly 450,000 distinct CDR3 sequences, less than 25% of them seen just once. CDR3 size: 15 residues. Per the germline V gene, CDR1 is MGHDK and CDR2 is SYGVNS. The trim removed 7 bases at V and 4 bases at J, leaving 12 bases unmatched. General study points: Compared with new cases, persistent Graves' patients showed reduced TCR diversity.

The chain links TRBV25-1 to TRBJ2-7; 8 positions match TRBD1. This material consisted of peripheral blood mononuclear cells (PBMCs), taken when the disease was refractory, from a patient treated with antithyroid drugs. The receptor was isolated from a female donor with Graves disease. CDR3 coding DNA: TGTGCCAGCACCCGAGGGTCAGGGGGCATGTACGAGCAGTACTTC. Encoded protein: CASTRGSGGMYEQYF.